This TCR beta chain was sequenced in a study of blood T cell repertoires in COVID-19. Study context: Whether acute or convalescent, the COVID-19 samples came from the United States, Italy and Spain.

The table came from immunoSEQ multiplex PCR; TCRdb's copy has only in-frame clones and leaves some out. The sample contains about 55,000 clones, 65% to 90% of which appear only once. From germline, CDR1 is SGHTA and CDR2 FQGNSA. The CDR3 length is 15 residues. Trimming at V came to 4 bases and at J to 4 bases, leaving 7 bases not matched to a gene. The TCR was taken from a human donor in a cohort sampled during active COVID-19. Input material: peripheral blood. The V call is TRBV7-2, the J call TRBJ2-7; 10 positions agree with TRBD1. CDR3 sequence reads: CASSSPGQGRYEQYF. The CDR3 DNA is TGTGCCAGCAGCTCACCGGGACAGGGGAGGTACGAGCAGTACTTC.